A selection of T cell receptor beta chains follows, all from one sample in a study of monozygotic twins with inflammatory bowel disease. Each CDR3 protein gets one entry in TCRdb, which reprocessed the 5' RACE reads and gives no DNA. This sample's table has some 200,000 distinct CDR3 sequences. Input material: blood. These receptors were collected from a human donor with ulcerative colitis or Crohn's disease, or a healthy co-twin of an affected twin (not recorded which). Both conserved end residues are part of each CDR3.

TRBV9	TRBJ1-3	CASSVQGAGNTIYF
TRBV15	TRBJ2-7	CATSRAAGVSYEQYF
TRBV7-2	TRBJ1-4	CASSIRTGGSEKLFF
TRBV7-2	TRBJ1-2	CASSFDRDYGYTF
TRBV6-2/TRBV6-3	TRBJ2-1	CASSEFGGGAYNEQFF
TRBV5-4	TRBJ1-1	CASSRPGTGGTEAFF
TRBV7-9	TRBJ1-2	CASSTSMRVEYGYTF
TRBV7-2	TRBJ1-2	CASSRGQEIYGYTF
TRBV27	TRBJ2-7	CASSSPRTLYEQYF
TRBV20-1	TRBJ2-1	CSARVRGGNAYNEQFF
TRBV18	TRBJ1-6	CASSRQGLSVGSPLHF
TRBV9	TRBJ1-1	CASSVYSGTANTEAFF
TRBV7-9	TRBJ2-2	CASSTGGGAAGELFF
TRBV20-1	TRBJ2-5	CSAHAGAQETQYF
TRBV2	TRBJ1-1	CASTLDSFEAFF
TRBV4-1	TRBJ2-7	CASSRGSGTSYEQYF
TRBV3-1	TRBJ2-1	CASSQREVHNEQFF
TRBV7-9	TRBJ2-1	CASSDRTGGFSYNEQFF
TRBV7-9	TRBJ2-7	CASSPRRQAHYEQYF
TRBV5-1	TRBJ1-6	CASSFVTGANSPLHF
TRBV5-1	TRBJ2-3	CASSSNGQSTDTQYF
TRBV11-2	TRBJ2-3	CASSLDIAGASTDTQYF
TRBV20-1	TRBJ2-7	CSVKGQGRYEQYF
TRBV12-3/TRBV12-4	TRBJ1-1	CASSRDTASAEAFF
TRBV5-1	TRBJ1-1	CASSLWAGNTEAFF
TRBV27	TRBJ2-7	CASSIMGSYEQYF
TRBV20-1	TRBJ1-1	CSASPNMNTEAFF
TRBV29-1	TRBJ2-2	CNPRDRGCSSNTGELFF
TRBV20-1	TRBJ1-5	CSAGQGVGQPQHF
TRBV4-2	TRBJ1-5	CASSQDLFGGGAAQHF
TRBV11-3	TRBJ2-2	CASSPGQVTGELFF
TRBV7-6	TRBJ1-5	CASSPKRTDLYSNQPQHF
TRBV29-1	TRBJ2-7	CSGGRGEYEQYF
TRBV5-1	TRBJ1-6	CASSVQVGTEAPLHF
TRBV20-1	TRBJ1-6	CSARGQGRANSPLHF
TRBV14	TRBJ1-1	CASSQVAGSGTEAFF
TRBV6-5	TRBJ2-7	CASSYSGGPVEEQYF
TRBV6-5	TRBJ2-3	CASRIGGTDTQYF
TRBV20-1	TRBJ2-7	CSARDPRFGEQYF